This TCR beta chain was identified during a study of blood T cells in healthy people across ages (dated by TCRdb to about 2015). As for the study more broadly: Template switching captured roughly one uniquely barcoded TCR beta cDNA molecule per two T cells in model experiments. Age-related changes in TCR beta repertoire diversity were measured in the study by deep sequencing normalized with unique cDNA molecular identifiers. The donors were divided into four age groups: young (average around 15 years), middle-aged (approximately 42), aged (approximately 62) and long-lived (roughly 86). To avoid experimental bias, donors of different ages were randomly spread across the sequencing lanes. For two donors (one aged 18 to 29 and one aged 80 or older), the study analyzed two additional independent replicas of 1 million unique cDNA reads from the same blood draw. Study-wide conclusions, independent of this receptor: Because profiling used bulk unsorted PBMCs, naive and antigen-experienced compartments could not be compared conclusively. There was a strong correlation between observed TCR beta diversity and the percentage of naive T cells measured by flow cytometry. Donor CMV infection status was unknown, potentially confounding age-related changes in expanded clonotypes. Compared with the aged group, more naive CD4+ T cells, fewer expanded clones and increased TCR diversity were shown by the long-lived group, suggesting age selection. Estimates of total diversity based on one million sequenced T cells were considered lower bounds and underestimates. Observed TCR beta diversity per million T cells fell roughly linearly with age, and a significant reduction was already apparent by age about 43.

Libraries came from 5' RACE. The instrument given in TCRdb is Illumina HiSeq 2500. A second PCR of about 6 to 11 cycles was performed with a sample-barcoded 5' primer and a J-beta primer mix. A unique molecular identifier was introduced onto each TCR beta cDNA molecule by a template-switch 5' adaptor carrying 12 random nucleotides. Each sample yielded at least 3 million CDR3-containing paired-end reads. First-strand cDNA was synthesized from all RNA with the Mint cDNA synthesis kit, primed by a TRBC-specific oligonucleotide. Following uracil-DNA glycosylase treatment, a first 18-cycle PCR with universal primers M1SS and BC2_uni_R was performed on all cDNA. On the authors' methods: Each sample was normalized by randomly selecting 1 million high-quality reads, each carrying a distinct molecular identifier. Reads with shared molecular identifiers were discarded instead of being binned into consensus sequences. MiTCR, run with a Q25 quality threshold and the strictest error-elimination algorithm, handled CDR3 identification, clonotype clustering and error correction. A nonparametric unseen species model using Euler transformation provided a lower-bound estimate of total TCR beta diversity. The public reads were quality trimmed at Q25 with fastp and then assembled into clones with MiXCR by TCRdb, keeping productive beta chains. Duplicate CDR3 protein sequences are folded into a single record with the most common DNA and genes. The V and J calls here are based on TCRdb, not the publication. The sample table holds some 1,500,000 distinct CDR3 sequences, of which approximately 39% were seen once. The leading ten clones occupy less than 5% of the sample.

The donors were 40 or so Caucasian individuals from Russia, aged 6 to 90 years, who were systemically healthy. Each donor gave 8.5 to 10 milliliters of peripheral blood, collected into EDTA-treated Vacutainer tubes. Ficoll-Paque density-gradient centrifugation was used to isolate PBMCs, with at least 7 million per sample. Trizol reagent was used to extract total RNA from PBMCs, with at least 6 micrograms per sample. For every donor, an aliquot of PBMCs went through flow cytometry to measure the percentages of naive CD45RAhigh/CD27high T cells. Worth noting for this clonotype: Its binding antigen is unknown. Per-base quality was not reported, and no clone a single base away is much larger than it.

Specimen: blood. This clonotype originated in a woman under 30 in good health.

CDR3 reads: CASSKGRGSEGKNIQYF. In nucleotide form, the sequence is TGTGCCAGCAGCAAGGGACGGGGATCCGAAGGCAAAAACATTCAGTACTTC. The receptor chain draws on TRBV6-1 and TRBJ2-7; the D gene assignment is perhaps TRBD1 or TRBD2, with each matching 5 bases. The J call could be wrong; TRBJ2-4 is a better fit for the DNA end. The CDR3 has 17 amino acids, counting the end cysteine and phenylalanine. The DNA shown is the 51-base CDR3, in frame from base 1. Based on the germline V gene, the CDR1 and CDR2 sequences are MNHNS and SASEGT.